The 12 T cell receptor beta chains below come from one sample, sequenced in a study of blood T cell repertoires in COVID-19. Sequenced by immunoSEQ multiplex PCR; TCRdb stores in-frame clones only, minus some. In the table there are 170,000 or so clones, around 86% of which are singletons. The sample consisted of peripheral blood. The receptor source for this set is a man between 35 and 55 years old with active or convalescent COVID-19.

In its sample, this clone was seen once. V usage is TRBV12-3 or TRBV12-4 and J usage is TRBJ2-1; unclear D gene. V shed 5 bases and J shed 7 bases, with 12 bases lying between them. CDR3 length: 13 residues. This CDR3 reads CASSTTTGNEQFF. CDR3 in DNA: TGTGCCAGCAGTACTACGACCGGGAATGAGCAGTTCTTC.

V is TRBV18 and J is TRBJ2-7, with D uncertain. The ends were cut back, 1 base at V and 6 bases at J, with 13 bases in the middle. The CDR3 totals 14 residues. Germline-derived CDR1 and CDR2 are KGHSH and LQKENI. CDR3 bases: TGTGCCAGCTCACCACTTAGAGGTTCCCTCGAGCAGTACTTC. Protein: CASSPLRGSLEQYF.

In its sample, this clone was seen a few times. The J gene is TRBJ1-2, the V gene TRBV30, with 7 bases identical to TRBD1. This CDR3 comprises 14 residues. With 0 bases clipped from V and 2 bases from J, the junction kept 3 bases outside the gene matches. The V gene's germline CDR1 is GTSNPN and CDR2 SVGIG (reference sequence). The CDR3 sequence: CAWSVLRGNYGYTF. DNA for the CDR3: TGTGCCTGGAGTGTACTCAGGGGGAACTATGGCTACACCTTC.

The V gene is TRBV9, the J gene TRBJ2-3; possibly TRBD1 for D (5 bases). Trimming removed 1 base at V and 4 bases at J, with 10 bases between. The CDR3 loop spans 14 amino acids. CDR1 SGDLS and CDR2 YYNGEE come from the germline V gene. The CDR3 reads CASSVSGASDTQYF. The DNA for the CDR3 is TGTGCCAGCAGCGTAAGTGGGGCTTCAGATACGCAGTATTTT. The full variable domain, with the rest looked up from reference TRBV9 and TRBJ2-3, is DSGVTQTPKHLITATGQRVTLRCSPRSGDLSVYWYQQSLDQGLQFLIQYYNGEERAKGNILERFSAQQFPDLHSELNLSSLELGDSALYFCASSVSGASDTQYFGPGTRLTVL.

J is TRBJ2-7 and V is TRBV29-1, with 8 positions matching TRBD1. V lost 8 bases, J lost 4 bases, and 4 bases stayed unmatched. The length of the CDR3 is 11 residues. CDR1 and CDR2 from the germline V gene are SQVTM and ANQGSEA. The CDR3 coding sequence is TGCAGCACCGGGACAGGTTACGAGCAGTACTTC. This codes for CSTGTGYEQYF.

This sequence joins TRBV28 and TRBJ2-5; TRBD1 matches at 7 bases. The length of the CDR3 is 14 residues. J gave up 2 bases and V 5 bases, and 5 bases lay outside the gene matches. Germline V gene data show CDR1 as MDHEN and CDR2 as SYDVKM. CDR3 loop: CASSIWTGQETQYF. The CDR3 DNA sequence: TGTGCCAGCAGTATTTGGACAGGACAAGAGACCCAGTACTTC. The complete variable domain, with remaining parts taken from reference TRBV28 and TRBJ2-5, reads DVKVTQSSRYLVKRTGEKVFLECVQDMDHENMFWYRQDPGLGLRLIYFSYDVKMKEKGDIPEGYSVSREKKERFSLILESASTNQTSMYLCASSIWTGQETQYFGPGTRLLVL.

This clone has a single count. V is TRBV6-4 and J is TRBJ1-5; 7 nucleotides line up with TRBD1. J was trimmed by 4 bases and V by 9 bases; bases with no gene match: 9. CDR1 and CDR2 (germline): MRHNA, SNTAGT. The CDR3 totals 14 residues. As DNA, the CDR3 is TGTGCCAGTGCCGGGACAGAAAAAAATCAGCCCCAGCATTTT. Translated: CASAGTEKNQPQHF.

The V and J genes are TRBV5-4 and TRBJ2-1; no clear D. The V and J ends lost 2 bases and 6 bases respectively, with 15 bases between them. CDR1 is SGHNT and CDR2 is YYREEE in the germline V gene (reference sequence). This CDR3 comprises 15 residues. CDR3 residues: CASSLSGLVGNEQFF. CDR3 DNA sequence: TGTGCCAGCAGCTTATCGGGTTTGGTGGGCAATGAGCAGTTCTTC.

The chain combines TRBV7-9 with TRBJ2-7, with 9 bases lining up with TRBD1. V dropped 1 base and J dropped 3; count of bases not matched to a gene: 10. Germline lookup yields CDR1 SEHNR and CDR2 FQNEAQ (reference sequence). This CDR3 spans 17 amino acids. Here the CDR3 reads CASSLGSIGTGYYEQYF. The CDR3 DNA sequence: TGTGCCAGCAGCTTAGGATCAATCGGGACAGGGTACTACGAGCAGTACTTC.

The V call is TRBV28, the J call TRBJ2-5; TRBD2 matches 8 bases. CDR1 and CDR2 from the germline V gene are MDHEN and SYDVKM. The ends lost 6 bases at V and 2 bases at J; junction bases unmatched: 11. CDR3 size: 16 residues. In nucleotides, the CDR3 is TGTGCCAGCAGCCTAGGGCGGGGGGCACGGCAAGAGACCCAGTACTTC. Its translation: CASSLGRGARQETQYF.

The chain carries TRBV30 and TRBJ1-2, with a tentative D call TRBD1 (6 bases). Germline CDR1 and CDR2: GTSNPN and SVGIG (reference sequence). This CDR3 region has 13 residues. V gave up 6 bases and J gave up 5 bases, with 16 bases separating them. The CDR3 DNA reads as TGTGCCTGCTACGGGACAAAGGGGTATGGCTACACCTTC. Protein: CACYGTKGYGYTF.

The chain recombines TRBV6-1 with TRBJ2-5, with D tentatively TRBD2 (6 bases). Trimming stripped 2 bases from V and 1 base from J, with 8 bases between. Germline CDR1 is MNHNS and CDR2 is SASEGT. The CDR3 has 14 amino acids. CDR3 residues: CASSELGGQETQYF. The CDR3 DNA is TGTGCCAGCAGTGAACTGGGGGGCCAAGAGACCCAGTACTTC.